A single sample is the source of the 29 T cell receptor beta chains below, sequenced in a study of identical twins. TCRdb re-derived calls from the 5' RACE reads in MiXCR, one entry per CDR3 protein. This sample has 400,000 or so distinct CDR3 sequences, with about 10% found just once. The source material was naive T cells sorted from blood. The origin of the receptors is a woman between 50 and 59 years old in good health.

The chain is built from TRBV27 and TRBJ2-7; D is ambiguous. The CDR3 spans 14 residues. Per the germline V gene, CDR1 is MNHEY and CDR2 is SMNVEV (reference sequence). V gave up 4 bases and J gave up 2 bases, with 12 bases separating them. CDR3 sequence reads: CASSSLENAYEQYV. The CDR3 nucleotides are TGTGCCAGCAGTTCCTTAGAGAACGCCTACGAGCAGTACGTC.

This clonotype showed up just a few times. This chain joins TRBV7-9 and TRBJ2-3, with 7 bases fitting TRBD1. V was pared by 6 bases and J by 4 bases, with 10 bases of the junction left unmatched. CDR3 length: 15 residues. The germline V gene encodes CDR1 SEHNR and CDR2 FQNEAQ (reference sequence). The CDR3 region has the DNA TGTGCCAGCAGGGCCGCGACAGGGCGGGCAGATACGCAGTATTTT. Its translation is CASRAATGRADTQYF.

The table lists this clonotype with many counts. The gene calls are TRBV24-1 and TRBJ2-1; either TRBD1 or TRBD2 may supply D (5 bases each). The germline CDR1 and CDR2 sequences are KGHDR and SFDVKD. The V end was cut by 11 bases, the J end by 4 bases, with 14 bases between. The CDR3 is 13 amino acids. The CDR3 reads CASSRDAYNEQFF. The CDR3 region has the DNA TGTGCCAGTTCCCGGGACGCGTACAATGAGCAGTTCTTC.

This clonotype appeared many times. CDR3 loop: CASSLEQVSYEQYV. For the CDR3, the DNA is TGTGCCAGCAGCTTGGAACAGGTCTCCTACGAGCAGTACGTC. The J gene is TRBJ2-7, the V gene TRBV5-5, with D perhaps matching TRBD1 (5 bases). Germline CDR1 reads SGHKS; CDR2 reads YYEKEE (reference sequence). The CDR3 loop spans 14 amino acids. The germline V and J ends were trimmed by 0 bases and 0 bases, with 7 bases remaining between them.

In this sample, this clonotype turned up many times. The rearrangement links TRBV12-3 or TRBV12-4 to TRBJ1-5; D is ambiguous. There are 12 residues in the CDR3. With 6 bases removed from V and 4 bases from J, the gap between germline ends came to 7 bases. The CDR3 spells CASRETNQPQHF. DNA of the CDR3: TGTGCCAGCAGGGAAACGAATCAGCCCCAGCATTTT.

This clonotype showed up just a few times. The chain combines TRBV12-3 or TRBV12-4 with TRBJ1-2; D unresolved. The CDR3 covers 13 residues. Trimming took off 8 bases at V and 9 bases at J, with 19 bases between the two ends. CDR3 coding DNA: TGTGCCAGCGGCCGGGAGGTGAGGACGAGCTACACCTTC. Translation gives CASGREVRTSYTF.

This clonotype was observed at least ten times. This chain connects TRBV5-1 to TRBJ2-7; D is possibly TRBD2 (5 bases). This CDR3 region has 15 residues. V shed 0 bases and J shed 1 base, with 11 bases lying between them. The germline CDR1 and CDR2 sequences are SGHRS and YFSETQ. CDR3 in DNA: TGCGCCAGCAGCTTGGGGTCGGGGAATTCCTACGAGCAGTACTTC. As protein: CASSLGSGNSYEQYF.

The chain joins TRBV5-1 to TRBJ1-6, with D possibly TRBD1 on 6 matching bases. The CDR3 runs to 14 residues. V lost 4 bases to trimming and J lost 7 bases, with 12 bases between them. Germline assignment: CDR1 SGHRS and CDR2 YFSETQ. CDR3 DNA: TGCGCCAGCAGCGGGACATCGGCGAATTCACCCCTCCACTTT. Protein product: CASSGTSANSPLHF.

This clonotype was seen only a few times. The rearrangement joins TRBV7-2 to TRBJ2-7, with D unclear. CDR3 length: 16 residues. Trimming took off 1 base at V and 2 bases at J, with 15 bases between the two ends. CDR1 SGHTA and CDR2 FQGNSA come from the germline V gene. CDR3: CASSLGRLGRTYEQYF. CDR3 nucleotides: TGTGCCAGCAGCTTAGGGCGACTCGGCCGCACCTACGAGCAGTACTTC.

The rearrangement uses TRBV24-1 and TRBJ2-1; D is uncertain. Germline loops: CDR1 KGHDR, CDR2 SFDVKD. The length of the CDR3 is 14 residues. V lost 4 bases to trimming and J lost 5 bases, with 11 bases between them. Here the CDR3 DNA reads TGTGCCACCAGTGACGACCTTAACCACAATGAGCAGTTCTTC. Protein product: CATSDDLNHNEQFF.

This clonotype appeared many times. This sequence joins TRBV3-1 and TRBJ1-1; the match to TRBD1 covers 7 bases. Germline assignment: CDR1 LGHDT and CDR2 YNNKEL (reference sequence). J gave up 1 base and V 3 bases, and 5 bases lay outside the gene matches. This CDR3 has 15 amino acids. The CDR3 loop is CASSHAGTANTEAFF. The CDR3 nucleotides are TGTGCCAGCAGCCACGCCGGGACAGCGAACACTGAAGCTTTCTTT.

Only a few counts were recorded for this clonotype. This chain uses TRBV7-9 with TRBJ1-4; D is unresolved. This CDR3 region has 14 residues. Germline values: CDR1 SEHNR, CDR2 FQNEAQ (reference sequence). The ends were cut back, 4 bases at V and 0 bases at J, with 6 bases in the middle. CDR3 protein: CASSSISTNEKLFF. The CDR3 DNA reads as TGTGCCAGCAGCTCGATTTCAACTAATGAAAAACTGTTTTTT.

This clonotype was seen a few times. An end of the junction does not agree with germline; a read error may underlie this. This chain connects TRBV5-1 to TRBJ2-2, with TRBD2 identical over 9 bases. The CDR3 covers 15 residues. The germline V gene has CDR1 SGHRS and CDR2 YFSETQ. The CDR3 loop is CASNLGVAGAGELFF. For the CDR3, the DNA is TGCGCCAGCAACTTGGGGGTAGCGGGAGCCGGGGAGCTGTTTTTT.

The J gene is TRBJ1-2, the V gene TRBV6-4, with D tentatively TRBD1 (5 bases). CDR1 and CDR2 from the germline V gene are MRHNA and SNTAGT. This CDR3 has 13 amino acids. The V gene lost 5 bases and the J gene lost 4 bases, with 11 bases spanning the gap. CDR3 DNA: TGTGCCAGCAGTCGACACGGGGCCTATGGCTACACCTTC. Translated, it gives CASSRHGAYGYTF.

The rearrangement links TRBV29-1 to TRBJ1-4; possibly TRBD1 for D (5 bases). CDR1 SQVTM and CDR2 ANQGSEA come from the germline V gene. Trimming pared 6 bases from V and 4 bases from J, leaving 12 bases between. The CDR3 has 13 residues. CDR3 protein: CSVVGRDNEKLFF. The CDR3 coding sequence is TGCAGCGTCGTCGGCAGGGATAATGAAAAACTGTTTTTT.

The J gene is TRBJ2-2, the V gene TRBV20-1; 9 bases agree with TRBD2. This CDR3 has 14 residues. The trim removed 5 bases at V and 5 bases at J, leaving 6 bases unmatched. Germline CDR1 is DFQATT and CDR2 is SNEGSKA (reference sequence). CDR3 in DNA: TGCAGTGCTTTAGCGGGAGCGGGAACCGGGGAGCTGTTTTTT. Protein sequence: CSALAGAGTGELFF.

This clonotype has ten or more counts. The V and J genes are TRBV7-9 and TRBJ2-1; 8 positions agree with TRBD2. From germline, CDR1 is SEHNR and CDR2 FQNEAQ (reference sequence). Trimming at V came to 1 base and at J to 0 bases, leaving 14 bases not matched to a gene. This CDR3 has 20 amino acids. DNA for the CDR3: TGTGCCAGCAGCTTAGTGTCCATTAGCGGGGACCTCCGCTCCTACAATGAGCAGTTCTTC. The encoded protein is CASSLVSISGDLRSYNEQFF.

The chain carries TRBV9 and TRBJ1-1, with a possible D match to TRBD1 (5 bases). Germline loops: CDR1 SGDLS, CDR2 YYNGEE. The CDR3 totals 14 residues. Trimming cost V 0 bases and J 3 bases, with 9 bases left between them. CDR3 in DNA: TGTGCCAGCAGCGTAGCCGGGGGTGACACTGAAGCTTTCTTT. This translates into CASSVAGGDTEAFF.

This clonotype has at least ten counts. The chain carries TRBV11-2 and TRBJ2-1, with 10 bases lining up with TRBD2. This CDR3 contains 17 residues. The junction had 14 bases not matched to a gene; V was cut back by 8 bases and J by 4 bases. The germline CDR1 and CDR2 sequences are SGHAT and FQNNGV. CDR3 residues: CASSPSPSGSAYNEQFF. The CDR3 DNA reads TGTGCCAGCTCCCCGTCCCCTAGCGGGAGTGCTTACAATGAGCAGTTCTTC.

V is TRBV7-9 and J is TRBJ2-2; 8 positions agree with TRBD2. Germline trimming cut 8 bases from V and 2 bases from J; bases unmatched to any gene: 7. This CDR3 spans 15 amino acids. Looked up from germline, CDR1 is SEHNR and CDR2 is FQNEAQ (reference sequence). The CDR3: CASALGTSNTGELFF. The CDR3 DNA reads TGTGCCAGCGCTTTGGGGACTAGTAACACCGGGGAGCTGTTTTTT.

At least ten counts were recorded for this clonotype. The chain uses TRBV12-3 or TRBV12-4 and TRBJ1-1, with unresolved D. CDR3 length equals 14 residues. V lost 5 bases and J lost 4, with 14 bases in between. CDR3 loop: CASSRSGRGTEAFF. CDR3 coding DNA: TGTGCCAGCAGTAGAAGCGGGCGGGGCACTGAAGCTTTCTTT.

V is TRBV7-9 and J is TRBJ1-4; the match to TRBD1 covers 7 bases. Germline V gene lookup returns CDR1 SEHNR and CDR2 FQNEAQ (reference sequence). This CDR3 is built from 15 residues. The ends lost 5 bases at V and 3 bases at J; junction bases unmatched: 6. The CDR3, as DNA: TGTGCCAGCAGCGCCTACAGGGGCTCTAATGAAAAACTGTTTTTT. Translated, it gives CASSAYRGSNEKLFF.

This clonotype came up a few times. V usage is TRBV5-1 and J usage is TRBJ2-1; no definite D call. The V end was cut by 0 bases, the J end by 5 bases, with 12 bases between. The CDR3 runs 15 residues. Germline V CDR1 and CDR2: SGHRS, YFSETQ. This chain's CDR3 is CASSLGRVFNNEQFF. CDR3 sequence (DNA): TGCGCCAGCAGCTTGGGCCGGGTTTTTAACAATGAGCAGTTCTTC.

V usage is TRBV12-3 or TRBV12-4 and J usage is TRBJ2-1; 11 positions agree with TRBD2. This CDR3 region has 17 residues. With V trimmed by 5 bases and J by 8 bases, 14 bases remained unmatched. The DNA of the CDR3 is TGTGCCAGCAGTACTAGCGGGAGTCTCCAGGGATACCATGAGCAGTTCTTC. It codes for CASSTSGSLQGYHEQFF.

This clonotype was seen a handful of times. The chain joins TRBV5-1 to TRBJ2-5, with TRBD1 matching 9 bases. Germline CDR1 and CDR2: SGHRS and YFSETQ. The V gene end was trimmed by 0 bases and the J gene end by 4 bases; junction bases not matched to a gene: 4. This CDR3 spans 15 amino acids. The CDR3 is CASSLAGTGRETQYF. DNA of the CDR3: TGCGCCAGCAGCTTGGCTGGGACAGGGAGAGAGACCCAGTACTTC.

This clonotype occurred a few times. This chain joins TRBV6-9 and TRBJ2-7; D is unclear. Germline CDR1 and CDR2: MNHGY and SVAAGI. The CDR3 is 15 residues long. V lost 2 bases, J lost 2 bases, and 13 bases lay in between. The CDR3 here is CASSYTGYTTYEQYV. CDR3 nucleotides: TGTGCCAGCAGTTATACCGGGTACACGACCTACGAGCAGTACGTC.

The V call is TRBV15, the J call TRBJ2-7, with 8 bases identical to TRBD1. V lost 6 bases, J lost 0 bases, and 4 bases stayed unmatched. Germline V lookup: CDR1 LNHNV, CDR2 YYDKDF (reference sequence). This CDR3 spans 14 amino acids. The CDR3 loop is CATRIGTGSYEQYF. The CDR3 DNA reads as TGTGCCACCAGAATCGGGACAGGCTCCTACGAGCAGTACTTC.

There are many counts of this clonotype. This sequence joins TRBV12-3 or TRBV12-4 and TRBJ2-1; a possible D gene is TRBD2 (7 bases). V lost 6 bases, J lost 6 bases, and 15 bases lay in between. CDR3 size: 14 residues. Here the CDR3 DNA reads TGTGCCAGCAGGCGGGGGCCTTTATTCAATGAGCAGTTCTTC. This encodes CASRRGPLFNEQFF.

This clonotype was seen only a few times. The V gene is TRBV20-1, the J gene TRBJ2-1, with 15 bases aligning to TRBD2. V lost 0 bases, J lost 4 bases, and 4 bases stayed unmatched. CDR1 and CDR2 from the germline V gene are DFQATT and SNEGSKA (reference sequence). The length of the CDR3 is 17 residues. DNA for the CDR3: TGCAGTGCTAGAGATTCGGGACTAGCGGGAGGATACAATGAGCAGTTCTTC. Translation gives CSARDSGLAGGYNEQFF.